This TCR beta chain was observed in a study of T-cell reconstitution after alpha-beta-depleted transplantation in children. It was with unique molecular identifiers that the TCRbeta library was prepared. MiXCR, applied by TCRdb to the PCR reads, yields one record per CDR3 protein. The sample contains over 70,000 distinct CDR3 sequences, 7% to 10% of which appear only once. Only a few counts were recorded for this clonotype. The ends were cut back, 10 bases at V and 3 bases at J, with 12 bases in the middle. Looked up from germline, CDR1 is LNHDA and CDR2 is SQIVND (reference sequence). The CDR3 runs 12 residues.

The gene calls are TRBV19 and TRBJ1-2; D is unclear. The sample was PBMCs from the stem cell graft donor, taken from the stem cell graft. The sequence was collected from a human donor who donated a stem cell graft to a child with congenital amegakaryocytic thrombocytopenia. DNA of the CDR3: TGTGCCACCACATGGGCGGACTATGGCTACACCTTC. Translated: CATTWADYGYTF.